Sequencing of this TCR beta chain was carried out in a study of CD4 T cells in relation to SARS-CoV-2 and coronaviruses. In the study overall: After approximately 10 days of antigen culture, PBMC TCR beta CDR3s were sequenced.

CD4+ T cells from unexposed donors were obtained before the COVID-19 pandemic (2011-2018). CD4+ T cells were isolated from the cells after about 11 days of culture. The germline gives CDR1 SGHRS, CDR2 YFSETQ. The CDR3 runs 13 residues. Trimming removed 5 bases at V and 3 bases at J, with 11 bases between. Judged by abundance, this clone is large. Its antigen is currently unknown. The protocol was immunoSEQ multiplex PCR, while the TCRdb copy is restricted to in-frame clones and leaves out a portion. The sample comprises about 22,000 clones, approximately 70% of which are singletons, and about a sixth rests with the top ten.

The rearrangement uses TRBV5-1 and TRBJ2-5; D is unresolved. The clonotype comes from a human donor in good health. The sample was CD4+ T cells from PBMCs, cultured in vitro. The chain's CDR3 is CASSRDVKETQYF. For the CDR3, the DNA is TGCGCCAGCAGTAGGGATGTAAAAGAGACCCAGTACTTC.